The 6 T cell receptor beta chains in this list originate from one sample, sequenced in a study of cytomegalovirus exposure and HLA in healthy donors. Method: immunoSEQ multiplex PCR; TCRdb's copy keeps in-frame clones and lacks some. Of 150,000 to 180,000 clones in the sample, 70% to 90% were seen once. Source material: PBMCs. The source is a human donor in good health.

This clone was counted once. The V and J genes are TRBV7-2 and TRBJ1-6; perhaps TRBD1 as D (5 bases). Trimming shortened V by 2 bases and J by 10 bases, and 15 bases separated the two germline ends. The germline V gene encodes CDR1 SGHTA and CDR2 FQGNSA. This CDR3 comprises 15 residues. The CDR3 DNA sequence: TGTGCCAGCAGCTTACATTTCCAGGGTGGCTCACCCCTCCACTTT. Translation: CASSLHFQGGSPLHF.

The chain uses TRBV18 and TRBJ2-1, with 10 positions matching TRBD1. The CDR3 loop spans 14 amino acids. V gave up 3 bases and J gave up 9 bases; unmatched junction bases: 5. Germline CDR1 and CDR2: KGHSH and LQKENI. The CDR3 spells CASSPGQGGGEQFF. CDR3 nucleotides: TGTGCCAGCTCACCCGGACAGGGGGGCGGTGAGCAGTTCTTC.

The chain uses TRBV27 and TRBJ1-1, with D unclear. Germline loops: CDR1 MNHEY, CDR2 SMNVEV (reference sequence). The CDR3 has 16 amino acids. The ends were cut back, 4 bases at V and 1 base at J, with 16 bases in the middle. CDR3 in DNA: TGTGCCAGCAGTTCCACTACCTGGTCACGGAACACTGAAGCTTTCTTT. It codes for CASSSTTWSRNTEAFF.

CDR3 residues: CASSAGSAAYNEQFF. Written as DNA, the CDR3 is TGTGCCAGCAGTGCAGGATCAGCGGCGTACAATGAGCAGTTCTTC. The chain couples TRBV9 to TRBJ2-1; a possible D gene is TRBD2 (5 bases). V was pared by 5 bases and J by 4 bases, with 16 bases between. This CDR3 has 15 amino acids. From germline, CDR1 is SGDLS and CDR2 YYNGEE.

The V gene is TRBV9, the J gene TRBJ2-3, with TRBD2 matching 10 bases. After removal of 2 bases from V and 2 bases from J, the junction contained 2 bases not matched to a gene. This CDR3 comprises 15 residues. Germline values: CDR1 SGDLS, CDR2 YYNGEE. In nucleotides, the CDR3 is TGTGCCAGCAGCGTTAGCGGGGGGATCACAGATACGCAGTATTTT. Its protein is CASSVSGGITDTQYF.

V usage is TRBV19 and J usage is TRBJ2-7; 7 bases map to TRBD2. Germline V CDR1 and CDR2: LNHDA, SQIVND (reference sequence). The CDR3 has 16 residues. V lost 3 bases to trimming and J lost 0 bases; unmatched junction nucleotides: 8. CDR3 sequence: CASSMKVGGSSYEQYF. CDR3 sequence (DNA): TGTGCCAGTAGTATGAAGGTGGGCGGGAGCTCCTACGAGCAGTACTTC.